A selection of T cell receptor beta chains follows, all from one sample in a study of blood T cells in healthy people across ages. One entry per CDR3 protein results from TCRdb running MiXCR on the 5' RACE reads. The repertoire has more than 800,000 distinct CDR3 sequences, 40% to 55% of them found once; the top ten carry approximately 17%. Sequenced: blood. The receptor set was obtained from a woman aged 55-69 years in good health. The CDR3 runs from the conserved cysteine through the conserved F or W. A D gene is named only where the DNA matches it firmly.

CSARDYQGFQETQYF	TRBV20-1	-	TRBJ2-5
CASSLYTPLEGYEQYF	TRBV27	-	TRBJ2-7
CASSLGSRGSDEQFF	TRBV5-1	-	TRBJ2-1
CASSAGRGFNSPLHF	TRBV6-2/TRBV6-3	-	TRBJ1-6
CASSRAMNTEAFF	TRBV9	-	TRBJ1-1
CASSAFPVGTGGTEAFF	TRBV6-4	TRBD1	TRBJ1-1
CASSLAATSTDTQYF	TRBV7-2	-	TRBJ2-3
CATSRGTTEYSEQYF	TRBV15	-	-
CASRLTSGNTGELFF	TRBV28	TRBD2	TRBJ2-2
CASSLWRREDTQYF	TRBV7-9	-	TRBJ2-3
CASSLGILAGETQYF	TRBV7-8	TRBD2	TRBJ2-5
CSARVLVGDTQYF	TRBV20-1	-	TRBJ2-3
CASSFKQGTRDTGELFF	TRBV9	-	TRBJ2-2
CASSWGEGTQYF	TRBV2	TRBD2	TRBJ2-5
CASSDRDRDSYEQYF	TRBV6-1	TRBD1	TRBJ2-7
CASSLTQGHEQYF	TRBV11-2	-	TRBJ2-7
CARNDRADNSPLHF	TRBV28	TRBD1	TRBJ1-6
CASSQGSSGGAYNEQFF	TRBV4-1	TRBD2	TRBJ2-1
CSVEDPGQEAFF	TRBV29-1	-	TRBJ1-1
CASGSDTNEQFF	TRBV15	-	TRBJ2-1
CASSLGHPTNPNQPQHF	TRBV5-1	-	TRBJ1-5
CATSREGRGPGNEQFF	TRBV15	TRBD2	TRBJ2-1
CSVDGRGLGETQFF	TRBV29-1	-	TRBJ2-1
CASSQERAGVSYEQYF	TRBV4-2	-	TRBJ2-7
CASRREMNTEAFF	TRBV11-2	-	TRBJ1-1
CASSAPEVGPQETQYF	TRBV7-9	-	TRBJ2-5
CASSSRTGALQETQYF	TRBV11-1	TRBD1	TRBJ2-5
CSARDVSADTQYF	TRBV20-1	-	TRBJ2-3
CASSPGFEETQYF	TRBV18	-	TRBJ2-5
CASSERPLGEKLFF	TRBV25-1	-	TRBJ1-4
CASSPRSAGATDTQYF	TRBV9	TRBD2	TRBJ2-3
CASSLLAEMGEQYF	TRBV28	TRBD2	-
CSAITRTGVNQPQHF	TRBV20-1	TRBD1	TRBJ1-5
CASSSNRGYQPQHF	TRBV27	TRBD1	TRBJ1-5
CASRASGRSNYGYTF	TRBV27	-	TRBJ1-2
CASSQDTFYGYTF	TRBV14	-	TRBJ1-2
CASSGRTGLSGANVLTF	TRBV25-1	TRBD1	TRBJ2-6
CSGGMWSNEQYF	TRBV29-1	-	TRBJ2-7
CASSQGLASGEQYF	TRBV14	TRBD2	TRBJ2-7
CASLGLAGDEQFF	TRBV12-3/TRBV12-4	TRBD2	TRBJ2-1
CASRSRTSGGAEQFF	TRBV7-8	TRBD2	TRBJ2-1